This TCR beta chain was sequenced during a study of T cells in localized non-small cell lung cancer. The CDR3 totals 14 residues. Germline V gene lookup returns CDR1 SGHTA and CDR2 FQGTGA. Trimming removed 6 bases at V and 2 bases at J, with 11 bases between. This table comes from immunoSEQ multiplex PCR, and its TCRdb copy is limited to in-frame clones, with some not included. The sample includes 75,000 to 95,000 clones, around 81% seen only once; the top ten take 19%. The material was PBMCs, obtained before any cancer treatment. The chain uses TRBV7-3 and TRBJ2-1; D possibly corresponds to TRBD2 (6 bases). The source is a man aged 40 to 75 with stage II squamous cell lung carcinoma. The CDR3 DNA reads as TGTGCCAGCAGTCCGACTAGTACCTACAATGAGCAGTTCTTC. Amino acids: CASSPTSTYNEQFF.